These T cell receptor beta chains were read from a single sample in a study of blood T cell repertoires in COVID-19. This table comes from immunoSEQ multiplex PCR, and its TCRdb copy is limited to in-frame clones, with some not included. The sample holds about 34,000 clones, around 77% seen once. The sequencing sample was made of peripheral blood. Source of these receptors: a human donor in a cohort sampled during active COVID-19. Each CDR3 is given with its conserved first and last residue. Fields, in order: clone size, D gene, V gene, J gene, CDR3 protein, CDR3 DNA. A D gene is named only where the DNA matches it firmly. Expanded clones are given a class, and other clones once, few, many or no size at all.

NA	NA	TRBV10-1	TRBJ1-2	CASSPSTSGSYGYTF	TGCGCCAGCAGCCCGTCGACCAGCGGGAGCTATGGCTACACCTTC
NA	NA	TRBV5-6	TRBJ2-3	CASSLIGLWQDSSTDTQYF	TGTGCCAGCAGCTTGATTGGGTTATGGCAGGACAGTAGCACAGATACGCAGTATTTT
NA	TRBD2	TRBV11-2	TRBJ2-3	CASSLFGGSNADTQYF	TGTGCCAGCAGCTTATTCGGCGGGAGTAACGCAGATACGCAGTATTTT
NA	TRBD2	TRBV6-2/TRBV6-3	TRBJ2-4	CASSWDSGRTFLAKNIQYF	TGTGCCAGCAGTTGGGATAGCGGGAGGACTTTTCTAGCCAAAAACATTCAGTACTTC
NA	TRBD1	TRBV6-5	TRBJ2-7	CASSYRQGYEQYF	TGTGCCAGCAGTTACCGACAGGGTTACGAGCAGTACTTC
many	TRBD1	TRBV29-1	TRBJ1-2	CSARTGNYGYTF	TGCAGCGCCAGGACAGGGAACTATGGCTACACCTTC
NA	NA	TRBV12-3/TRBV12-4	TRBJ2-1	CASRPDTYNEQFF	TGTGCCAGCAGACCTGACACCTACAATGAGCAGTTCTTC
NA	NA	TRBV6-5	TRBJ1-1	CASRVDTKAFF	TGTGCCAGCCGGGTGGACACCAAAGCTTTCTTT
few	NA	TRBV6-5	TRBJ1-6	CASRAGGNNSPLHF	TGTGCCAGCAGGGCCGGGGGAAATAATTCACCCCTCCACTTT
NA	NA	TRBV12-3/TRBV12-4	TRBJ1-2	CASSAGVGYGYTF	TGTGCCAGCAGTGCCGGAGTTGGCTATGGCTACACCTTC
NA	NA	TRBV27	TRBJ1-1	CASRNLGLGGGTEAFF	TGTGCCAGCAGAAACCTCGGACTGGGCGGCGGGACTGAAGCTTTCTTT
NA	TRBD1	TRBV27	TRBJ2-5	CASSPLGQGQTQYF	TGTGCCAGCAGTCCGTTGGGACAGGGTCAGACCCAGTACTTC
NA	NA	TRBV29-1	TRBJ2-7	CSVGGADTYEQYF	TGCAGCGTCGGTGGGGCAGATACCTACGAGCAGTACTTC
once	NA	TRBV7-8	TRBJ2-4	CASSLVFTSLDIQYF	TGTGCCAGCAGCTTAGTATTTACTAGCCTGGACATTCAGTACTTC
NA	NA	TRBV2	TRBJ2-7	CASRFSSYEQYF	TGTGCCAGCCGGTTTAGCTCCTACGAGCAGTACTTC
few	NA	TRBV11-2	TRBJ1-3	CASSLTVSGNTIYF	TGTGCCAGCAGCTTGACAGTCTCTGGAAACACCATATATTTT
few	NA	TRBV18	TRBJ1-1	CASSPLADTEAFF	TGTGCCAGCTCACCACTGGCGGACACTGAAGCTTTCTTT
NA	NA	TRBV5-4	TRBJ1-2	CASSKTTGSPNYGYTF	TGTGCCAGCAGCAAGACAACAGGGTCCCCTAACTATGGCTACACCTTC
NA	NA	TRBV2	TRBJ2-7	CASSEVGGFDEQYF	TGTGCCAGCAGTGAGGTGGGAGGCTTCGACGAGCAGTACTTC
once	NA	TRBV15	TRBJ1-1	CATSRDRGLSGEAFF	TGTGCCACCAGCAGAGATCGCGGGCTCTCCGGTGAAGCTTTCTTT
few	TRBD2	TRBV28	TRBJ2-7	CASRLTGTSGSYEQYF	TGTGCCAGCAGGCTCACCGGGACTAGCGGGAGCTACGAGCAGTACTTC
NA	TRBD2	TRBV7-9	TRBJ2-7	CASSLIGGEQYF	TGTGCCAGCAGCTTAATCGGGGGGGAGCAGTACTTC
once	NA	TRBV5-1	TRBJ2-7	CASSFLFMGQLPTPGLNF	TGCGCCAGCAGCTTCTTATTTATGGGACAACTTCCTACCCCCGGGCTGAACTTC
NA	NA	TRBV28	TRBJ2-3	CASRGEWGADTQYF	TGTGCCAGCCGTGGGGAGTGGGGTGCAGATACGCAGTATTTT
NA	NA	TRBV5-5	TRBJ1-1	CASSLAPGGLNTEAFF	TGTGCCAGCAGCTTGGCCCCCGGGGGTTTGAACACTGAAGCTTTCTTT
NA	TRBD2	TRBV19	TRBJ2-7	CASSIRGTSGGRGEQYF	TGTGCCAGTAGTATTCGCGGGACTAGCGGGGGCCGGGGGGAGCAGTACTTC
NA	TRBD2	TRBV7-6	TRBJ2-3	CASSLGPLKAGASTDTQYF	TGTGCCAGCAGCTTAGGGCCTTTGAAAGCGGGGGCTAGCACAGATACGCAGTATTTT
once	TRBD1	TRBV19	TRBJ1-1	CASSIVLGQLNTEAFF	TGTGCCAGTAGTATTGTATTGGGACAGTTGAACACTGAAGCTTTCTTT
once	NA	TRBV7-9	TRBJ2-5	CASSQMLARKETQYF	TGTGCCAGCAGCCAGATGCTAGCGCGAAAAGAGACCCAGTACTTC
NA	TRBD1	TRBV28	TRBJ2-7	CASSTTRQGPTYEQYF	TGTGCCAGCAGTACCACCCGACAGGGGCCTACCTACGAGCAGTACTTC
NA	NA	TRBV10-3	TRBJ2-2	CAISIRGNTGELFF	TGTGCCATCAGTATACGGGGGAACACCGGGGAGCTGTTTTTT
NA	NA	TRBV27	TRBJ1-4	CASRRPGFNEKLFF	TGTGCCAGCAGGAGACCCGGGTTTAATGAAAAACTGTTTTTT
NA	TRBD1	TRBV28	TRBJ2-3	CASSSPGQGGDTQYF	TGTGCCAGCAGTTCTCCGGGACAGGGGGGAGATACGCAGTATTTT